What follows are 22 T cell receptor beta chains derived from one specimen sequenced in a study of cytomegalovirus exposure and HLA in healthy donors. Primers for the PCR totalled 60 Vbeta and 13 Jbeta. This table comes from immunoSEQ multiplex PCR, and its TCRdb copy is limited to in-frame clones, with some not included. Here the sample spans 110,000 or so clones, 65% to 75% being singletons. Sample: PBMCs. All receptors come from a woman aged 40 to 50 in good health and CMV-seropositive.

CDR3 in amino acids: CASSQGPSGRSYNEQFF. The CDR3 DNA is TGCGCCAGCAGCCAAGGGCCTAGCGGACGCTCCTACAATGAGCAGTTCTTC. This chain links TRBV4-1 with TRBJ2-1; 7 bases align to TRBD2. There are 17 residues in the CDR3. Per the germline V gene, CDR1 is MGHRA and CDR2 is YSYEKL. V lost 1 base and J lost 0; bases outside the gene matches: 6.

CDR3 protein: CASSVGGRESGYTF. Written as DNA, the CDR3 is TGCGCCAGCAGCGTAGGGGGCCGAGAGAGTGGCTACACCTTC. The V gene is TRBV5-1, the J gene TRBJ1-2; 7 bases match TRBD1. The CDR3 contains 14 residues. V was clipped by 4 bases and J by 7 bases; unmatched bases: 10. Germline loops: CDR1 SGHRS, CDR2 YFSETQ.

The chain employs TRBV30 and TRBJ2-7; TRBD2 agrees at 10 bases. V was pared by 0 bases and J by 8 bases, with 4 bases of the junction left unmatched. CDR3 length equals 13 residues. Per germline, CDR1 GTSNPN and CDR2 SVGIG (reference sequence). This CDR3 is CAWSVRAGGKQYF. The CDR3, as DNA: TGTGCCTGGAGTGTAAGAGCGGGAGGGAAGCAGTACTTC.

This clone was detected only a few times. This sequence joins TRBV14 and TRBJ1-1; D ambiguous. Per germline, CDR1 SGHDN and CDR2 FVKESK. The CDR3 has 14 amino acids. With 3 bases removed from V and 4 bases from J, the gap between germline ends came to 12 bases. CDR3 amino acids: CASSQDAGGTEAFF. The CDR3 DNA reads as TGTGCCAGCAGCCAGGATGCGGGAGGCACTGAAGCTTTCTTT.

The chain is built from TRBV5-4 and TRBJ1-2; 7 bases line up with TRBD1. CDR3 length equals 15 residues. The germline CDR1 and CDR2 sequences are SGHNT and YYREEE (reference sequence). V trimming: 5 bases; J trimming: 4 bases; junction bases outside the gene matches: 11. The CDR3 nucleotides are TGTGCCAGCAGACAAGGGACAGAACACACCTATGGCTACACCTTC. As protein: CASRQGTEHTYGYTF.

The chain joins TRBV4-2 to TRBJ2-1, with 9 nucleotides matching TRBD1. J gave up 5 bases and V 0 bases, and 5 bases lay outside the gene matches. CDR1 and CDR2 (germline): LGHNA, YNFKEQ. The CDR3 is 16 amino acids. The CDR3 sequence: CASSQEVDRGNNEQFF. The CDR3 DNA reads as TGTGCCAGCAGCCAAGAAGTGGACAGGGGAAACAATGAGCAGTTCTTC.

The genes are TRBV28 and TRBJ1-2; TRBD1 aligns across 9 bases. V gave up 5 bases and J gave up 1 base; unmatched junction bases: 5. Germline assignment: CDR1 MDHEN and CDR2 SYDVKM. The CDR3 totals 15 residues. CDR3: CASSPRTGDNYGYTF. As DNA, the CDR3 is TGTGCCAGCAGTCCCCGGACAGGGGATAACTATGGCTACACCTTC.

The genes are TRBV4-2 and TRBJ1-1, with TRBD1 matching 8 bases. Germline trimming cut 1 base from V and 5 bases from J; bases unmatched to any gene: 9. CDR1 and CDR2 (germline): LGHNA, YNFKEQ. The CDR3 extends over 16 amino acids. The CDR3, as DNA: TGTGCCAGCAGCCAAGTGCCTGGACAGGGAGGGACTGAAGCTTTCTTT. Residues: CASSQVPGQGGTEAFF.

This clone was seen a single time. The chain couples TRBV23-1 to TRBJ1-2; D gene unclear. TRBV23-1 falls under the ORF class, with uncertain function. The CDR3 is 15 residues long. V lost 3 bases and J 8 bases, leaving 19 bases between the germline ends. In nucleotides, the CDR3 is TGCGCCAGCAGTCAGGTAGCTAGTGTGCAATGGGGCTACACCTTC. Translation: CASSQVASVQWGYTF.

In this sample, this clone turned up a few times. The chain carries TRBV6-5 and TRBJ1-1; 8 positions agree with TRBD1. There are 15 residues in the CDR3. Germline values: CDR1 MNHEY, CDR2 SVGAGI. Unmatched junction bases numbered 9, after V lost 5 bases and J lost 4 bases. The CDR3 region has the DNA TGTGCCAGCAGTAGGACGGCTGGACAGGGCACTGAAGCTTTCTTT. This gives the protein CASSRTAGQGTEAFF.

This clone has only one observation. V gene TRBV18 combines with J gene TRBJ2-2, with TRBD1 identical over 7 bases. After removal of 1 base from V and 2 bases from J, the junction contained 4 bases not matched to a gene. The CDR3 is made up of 16 amino acids. Germline V lookup: CDR1 KGHSH, CDR2 LQKENI. CDR3 sequence: CASSPLGTVNTGELFF. The CDR3 bases are TGTGCCAGCTCACCACTGGGGACAGTAAACACCGGGGAGCTGTTTTTT.

This clone was seen more than once but under ten times. J is TRBJ2-2 and V is TRBV5-4; 8 positions agree with TRBD1. This CDR3 is built from 15 residues. V trimming: 2 bases; J trimming: 6 bases; junction bases outside the gene matches: 6. From germline, CDR1 is SGHNT and CDR2 YYREEE (reference sequence). The CDR3 loop reads CASSFKDRDAGELFF. The CDR3 DNA reads as TGTGCCAGCAGCTTCAAGGACAGGGATGCCGGGGAGCTGTTTTTT.

The rearrangement joins TRBV7-2 to TRBJ2-1; a possible D gene is TRBD2 (7 bases). The CDR3 is 13 amino acids. The V gene lost 8 bases and the J gene lost 8 bases, with 16 bases spanning the gap. The germline V gene has CDR1 SGHTA and CDR2 FQGNSA. The CDR3 DNA sequence: TGTGCCAGCCACTGGAGGGGGGGGGATGAGCAGTTCTTC. Its translation is CASHWRGGDEQFF.

The rearrangement uses TRBV11-3 and TRBJ2-7; D unresolved. The V and J ends lost 5 bases and 2 bases respectively, with 19 bases between them. This CDR3 comprises 16 residues. Germline V gene sequence: CDR1 SGHNT, CDR2 YENEEA. CDR3 DNA: TGTGCCAGCAGCCTCAAGAACGCGGTGATACCCTACGAGCAGTACTTC. Translation gives CASSLKNAVIPYEQYF. Full variable domain (remainder filled in from reference TRBV11-3 and TRBJ2-7): EAGVVQSPRYKIIEKKQPVAFWCNPISGHNTLYWYLQNLGQGPELLIRYENEEAVDDSQLPKDRFSAERLKGVDSTLKIQPAELGDSAVYLCASSLKNAVIPYEQYFGPGTRLTVT.

The genes are TRBV5-4 and TRBJ1-5, with D hard to call. In germline, CDR1 is SGHNT, CDR2 YYREEE (reference sequence). With 0 bases removed from V and 0 bases from J, the gap between germline ends came to 10 bases. There are 16 residues in the CDR3. The CDR3: CASSLGAPDSNQPQHF. In DNA, the CDR3 is TGTGCCAGCAGCTTGGGGGCACCAGATAGCAATCAGCCCCAGCATTTT. Full variable domain (missing parts from reference TRBV5-4 and TRBJ1-5): ETGVTQSPTHLIKTRGQQVTLRCSSQSGHNTVSWYQQALGQGPQFIFQYYREEENGRGNFPPRFSGLQFPNYSSELNVNALELDDSALYLCASSLGAPDSNQPQHFGDGTRLSIL.

As for this clone: Compared with germline, one end of the junction differs, possibly owing to a read error. The V gene is TRBV12-5, the J gene TRBJ2-4; 12 positions agree with TRBD2. The CDR3 runs to 19 residues. From germline, CDR1 is LGHNT and CDR2 FRNRAP. CDR3 sequence: CASALVLAGGTLAKNIQYF. The CDR3 bases are TGTGCTAGTGCTTTGGTACTAGCGGGGGGTACCCTAGCCAAAAACATTCAGTACTTC.

The chain carries TRBV5-6 and TRBJ2-1; D is possibly TRBD2 (5 bases). The V and J ends lost 4 bases and 6 bases respectively, with 14 bases between them. The CDR3 length is 14 residues. Germline V gene sequence: CDR1 SGHDT, CDR2 YYEEEE. In DNA, the CDR3 is TGTGCCAGCAGCCCCATTCCGGGGATCAATGAGCAGTTCTTC. Its translation: CASSPIPGINEQFF.

This clone was picked up a small number of times. The gene calls are TRBV7-2 and TRBJ2-7, with 7 bases identical to TRBD2. The V segment lost 4 bases and the J segment 3 bases; nucleotides outside the gene matches: 9. This CDR3 spans 15 amino acids. Germline V lookup: CDR1 SGHTA, CDR2 FQGNSA. This chain's CDR3 is CASSSPGLTYYEQYF. The CDR3 DNA sequence: TGTGCCAGCAGCTCTCCGGGACTAACTTACTACGAGCAGTACTTC. Using reference TRBV7-2 and TRBJ2-7 for the parts outside the CDR3, the full variable domain is GAGVSQSPSNKVTEKGKDVELRCDPISGHTALYWYRQSLGQGLEFLIYFQGNSAPDKSGLPSDRFSAERTGGSVSTLTIQRTQQEDSAVYLCASSSPGLTYYEQYFGPGTRLTVT.

A few counts support this clone. V usage is TRBV6-1 and J usage is TRBJ2-5; 8 nucleotides line up with TRBD1. CDR3 length: 15 residues. J was trimmed by 5 bases and V by 6 bases; bases with no gene match: 11. Germline V gives CDR1 MNHNS, CDR2 SASEGT. CDR3 amino acids: CASRDRQGARETQYF. The CDR3 DNA is TGTGCCAGCAGGGATCGGCAGGGGGCAAGGGAGACCCAGTACTTC.

The chain couples TRBV19 to TRBJ2-5; 12 nucleotides match TRBD2. Germline values: CDR1 LNHDA, CDR2 SQIVND (reference sequence). V was clipped by 3 bases and J by 2 bases; unmatched bases: 4. The length of the CDR3 is 16 residues. CDR3: CASSMSLAGGQETQYF. The CDR3 DNA is TGTGCCAGTAGTATGTCACTAGCGGGGGGACAAGAGACCCAGTACTTC.

This chain uses TRBV6-6 with TRBJ2-1; tentative D call: TRBD2 (6 bases). CDR3 length equals 15 residues. V lost 5 bases to trimming and J lost 8 bases, with 19 bases between them. Germline loops: CDR1 MNHNY, CDR2 SVGAGI (reference sequence). The CDR3 sequence: CASSPPGLTMDEQFF. The CDR3 DNA follows: TGTGCCAGCAGTCCCCCGGGACTGACTATGGATGAGCAGTTCTTC.

The chain recombines TRBV27 with TRBJ2-1; D gene ambiguous. Germline CDR1 and CDR2: MNHEY and SMNVEV (reference sequence). This CDR3 region has 15 residues. Trimming stripped 5 bases from V and 6 bases from J, with 17 bases between. CDR3 nucleotides: TGTGCCAGCAGTCCGCTCGGTTTGGGCCTCAATGAGCAGTTCTTC. The encoded protein is CASSPLGLGLNEQFF.